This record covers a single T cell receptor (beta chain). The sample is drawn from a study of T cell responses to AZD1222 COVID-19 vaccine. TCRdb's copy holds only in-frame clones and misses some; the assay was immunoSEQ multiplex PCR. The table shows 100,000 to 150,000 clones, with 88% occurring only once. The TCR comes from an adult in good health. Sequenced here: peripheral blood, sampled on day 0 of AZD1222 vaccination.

The CDR3 DNA is TGTGCCAGCAGCTTACGCCAGGAGAAAAGCTACAATGAGCAGTTCTTC. Its translation: CASSLRQEKSYNEQFF. The chain combines TRBV7-3 with TRBJ2-1; D gene unclear. Per germline, CDR1 SGHTA and CDR2 FQGTGA. The V and J ends lost 2 bases and 3 bases respectively, with 14 bases between them. The CDR3 runs to 16 residues.